What follows describes a single T cell receptor beta chain. Recovered Cohort 3 donors showed two negative PCRs, clearance, or symptom resolution. Method: immunoSEQ multiplex PCR; TCRdb's copy keeps in-frame clones and lacks some. The table includes fewer than 450,000 clones, 90% detected once. This entry belongs to a study of blood T cell repertoires in COVID-19. The germline gives CDR1 SGHRS, CDR2 YFSETQ. There are 15 residues in the CDR3. V gave up 4 bases and J gave up 3 bases; unmatched junction bases: 6. The material sequenced was PBMCs or T cells enriched from blood (not recorded which). This chain connects TRBV5-1 to TRBJ2-1; 8 bases map to TRBD1. This receptor was obtained from a young man who had recovered from COVID-19. The CDR3 DNA reads as TGCGCCAGCAGCCACGACAGGGGAGGCTACAATGAGCAGTTCTTC. Amino acid sequence: CASSHDRGGYNEQFF.